This T cell receptor (beta chain) is from a study of CXCR3-negative and CXCR3-positive naive CD8 T cells. Germline CDR1 and CDR2: SGHTA and FQGTGA. The CDR3 covers 17 residues. TRB cDNA was prepared as libraries by UMI-labeled 5' RACE. Reprocessing the 5' RACE reads, TCRdb reports a single entry for every CDR3 protein and omits DNA. The specimen's table records approximately 56,000 distinct CDR3 sequences. V usage is TRBV7-3 and J usage is TRBJ2-1; the D call from TCRdb, TRBD2, cannot be confirmed without DNA. The receptor's source is a human donor in good health. Some clones in this sample may be carry-over from other donors' samples. Sample: naive CXCR3- CD8+ T cells from blood. As to subset: CD45RO-CCR7+CD27+CD95- naive CD8+ T cells lacking CXCR3 (TNR3-). CDR3 residues: CASSRSGGLSSYNEQFF.